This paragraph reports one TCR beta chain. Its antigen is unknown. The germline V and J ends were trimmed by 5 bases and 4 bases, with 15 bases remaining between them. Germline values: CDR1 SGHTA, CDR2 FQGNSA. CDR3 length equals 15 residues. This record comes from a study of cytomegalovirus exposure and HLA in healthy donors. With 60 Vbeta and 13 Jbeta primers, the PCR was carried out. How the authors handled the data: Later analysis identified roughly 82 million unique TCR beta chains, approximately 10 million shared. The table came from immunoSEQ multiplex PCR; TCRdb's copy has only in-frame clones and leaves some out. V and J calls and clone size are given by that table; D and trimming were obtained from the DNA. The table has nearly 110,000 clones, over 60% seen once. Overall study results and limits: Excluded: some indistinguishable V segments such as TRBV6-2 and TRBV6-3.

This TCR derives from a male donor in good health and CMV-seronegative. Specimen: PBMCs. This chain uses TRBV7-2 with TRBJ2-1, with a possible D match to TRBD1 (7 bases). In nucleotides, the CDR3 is TGTGCCAGCAGCCTTGACAGGGCGGGATACAATGAGCAGTTCTTC. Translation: CASSLDRAGYNEQFF.